Presented here are 24 T cell receptor beta chains from one specimen sequenced in a study of T-cell memory formation after mild COVID-19. TCRdb independently ran MiXCR on the 5' RACE reads; one entry per CDR3 protein. The table has approximately 7,400 distinct CDR3 sequences, roughly 50% seen once. Sequences were obtained from PBMCs or a T cell subset sorted from them (not recorded which). Receptor source: an adult who had mild COVID-19 (a few samples of this study predate the infection). Cell type and time point are not known.

By share of the sample, this clonotype is medium-sized. The rearrangement links TRBV6-2 or TRBV6-3 to TRBJ2-2; D gene ambiguous. The V end was cut by 6 bases, the J end by 1 base, with 15 bases between. CDR1 and CDR2 from the germline V gene are MNHEY and SVGEGT. CDR3 length: 16 residues. DNA of the CDR3: TGTGCCAGCAGGCCCGTGGGGTTGGGGAACACCGGGGAGCTGTTTTTT. The encoded protein is CASRPVGLGNTGELFF.

By share, this clonotype ranks as medium-sized (0.01 to 0.1%). V and J are TRBV7-2 and TRBJ1-1; a possible D gene is TRBD1 (6 bases). CDR3 length: 15 amino acids. From germline, CDR1 is SGHTA and CDR2 FQGNSA. With 3 bases removed from V and 0 bases from J, the gap between germline ends came to 11 bases. The CDR3 DNA reads TGTGCCAGCAGCTTTACCGGGACAATGAACACTGAAGCTTTCTTT. It is translated as CASSFTGTMNTEAFF.

This clonotype is labeled as medium-sized. The V and J genes are TRBV4-3 and TRBJ1-1, with D perhaps TRBD1 (5 bases). V shed 0 bases and J shed 10 bases, with 18 bases lying between them. Germline loops: CDR1 LGHNA, CDR2 YSLEER. The CDR3 is 15 residues long. CDR3 nucleotide sequence: TGCGCCAGCAGCCAAGAAGAAGGGGTCCCGGGATTAGCTTTCTTT. It translates to CASSQEEGVPGLAFF.

In its sample, this clonotype was seen many times. The chain has TRBV6-2 or TRBV6-3 and TRBJ2-3; TRBD2 aligns across 8 bases. The length of the CDR3 is 18 residues. V lost 2 bases to trimming and J lost 2 bases; unmatched junction nucleotides: 12. The germline V gene encodes CDR1 MNHEY and CDR2 SVGEGT. The CDR3: CASSYLLKGSGDTDTQYF. CDR3 DNA: TGTGCCAGCAGTTACCTCCTGAAGGGTAGCGGGGACACAGATACGCAGTATTTT.

The chain recombines TRBV7-3 with TRBJ2-1, with D possibly being TRBD1 (6 bases). Germline-derived CDR1 and CDR2 are SGHTA and FQGTGA. Trimming shortened V by 5 bases and J by 5 bases, and 13 bases separated the two germline ends. The CDR3 length is 14 residues. The CDR3 DNA follows: TGTGCCAGCAGCCTCCAAGCAGGGGACAATGAGCAGTTCTTC. Translation: CASSLQAGDNEQFF.

Judged by abundance, this clonotype is medium-sized. The chain joins TRBV18 to TRBJ2-7; D might be TRBD2 (5 bases). The CDR3 is 13 residues long. Germline values: CDR1 KGHSH, CDR2 LQKENI. V was shortened by 3 bases and J by 3 bases, with 9 bases between the two germline ends. CDR3 sequence (DNA): TGTGCCAGCTCACCGGGAGCCCACTACGAGCAGTACGTC. As protein: CASSPGAHYEQYV.

The rearrangement uses TRBV10-3 and TRBJ2-7; possible D gene TRBD2, 5 bases. V lost 3 bases and J 3 bases, leaving 9 bases between the germline ends. The CDR3 runs to 13 residues. The germline V gene has CDR1 ENHRY and CDR2 SYGVKD. The CDR3, as DNA: TGTGCCATCAGTGACCAGAGGGTCTACGAGCAGTACGTC. As protein: CAISDQRVYEQYV.

This clonotype is categorized as medium-sized (0.01 to 0.1%). The chain links TRBV11-2 to TRBJ1-1; D is uncertain. V was clipped by 0 bases and J by 3 bases, with 20 bases between them. Per germline, CDR1 SGHAT and CDR2 FQNNGV. This CDR3 is 18 amino acids long. This CDR3 reads CASSLDLGNLIPDTEAFF. CDR3 sequence (DNA): TGTGCCAGCAGCTTAGATCTGGGGAATTTGATTCCGGACACTGAAGCTTTCTTT.

This clonotype counts as medium-sized (0.01 to 0.1%). The V gene is TRBV2, the J gene TRBJ1-5; D is ambiguous. This CDR3 has 14 residues. Germline V gene sequence: CDR1 SNHLY, CDR2 FYNNEI. V was cut by 7 bases and J by 4 bases, with 14 bases left in between. CDR3 in DNA: TGTGCCAGCATCCCTGGTGAAGGGAATCAGCCCCAGCATTTT. Protein sequence: CASIPGEGNQPQHF.

The genes are TRBV4-1 and TRBJ1-1; D unclear. Germline-derived CDR1 and CDR2 are MGHRA and YSYEKL. The CDR3 is 14 amino acids. V lost 3 bases to trimming and J lost 0 bases, with 8 bases between them. CDR3 protein: CASSQGSLNTEAFF. Written as DNA, the CDR3 is TGCGCCAGCAGCCAGGGGTCTTTGAACACTGAAGCTTTCTTT.

J is TRBJ2-2 and V is TRBV7-6; the D call may be TRBD1 or TRBD2 (7 bases each). V was trimmed by 1 base and J by 5 bases, leaving 14 bases between them. From germline, CDR1 is SGHVS and CDR2 FNYEAQ. The CDR3 loop spans 16 amino acids. CDR3 residues: CASSLVARGGTGELFF. CDR3 nucleotides: TGTGCCAGCAGCTTAGTGGCCAGGGGGGGTACCGGGGAGCTGTTTTTT.

This chain uses TRBV2 with TRBJ2-7, with TRBD1 identical over 7 bases. With 7 bases clipped from V and 3 bases from J, the junction kept 9 bases outside the gene matches. Germline-derived CDR1 and CDR2 are SNHLY and FYNNEI. CDR3 length: 14 amino acids. The CDR3 DNA is TGTGCCAGCAACCCCGGGACAGTGGACTACGAGCAGTACTTC. Protein product: CASNPGTVDYEQYF.

This clonotype ranks as medium-sized (0.01 to 0.1%). V is TRBV5-1 and J is TRBJ2-3; TRBD2 is a possible D gene (6 bases). V was cut by 3 bases and J by 2 bases, with 19 bases left in between. This CDR3 region has 17 residues. CDR1 is SGHRS, CDR2 YFSETQ, per germline. In DNA form, the CDR3 reads TGCGCCAGCAGCTGGAGGGTCACAGAGCCTTTCACAGATACGCAGTATTTT. Translation: CASSWRVTEPFTDTQYF.

This clonotype is medium-sized. J is TRBJ1-1 and V is TRBV4-1; perhaps TRBD1 as D (6 bases). This CDR3 is built from 17 residues. Germline CDR1 reads MGHRA; CDR2 reads YSYEKL. V lost 1 base to trimming and J lost 10 bases, with 25 bases between them. This CDR3 reads CASSQGLDLGGRAGAFF. CDR3 in DNA: TGCGCCAGCAGCCAAGGCTTGGACCTGGGGGGCAGGGCAGGAGCTTTCTTT.

This clonotype qualifies as medium-sized (0.01 to 0.1%). The chain couples TRBV7-8 to TRBJ2-7; TRBD1 agrees at 7 bases. Germline CDR1 is SGHVS and CDR2 is FQNEAQ. The length of the CDR3 is 15 residues. V lost 4 bases and J lost 3; bases outside the gene matches: 9. The CDR3 protein is CASSSGQGQFYEQYV. In nucleotides, the CDR3 is TGTGCCAGCAGCTCCGGTCAGGGACAGTTCTACGAGCAGTACGTC.

This clonotype is medium-sized. Sequence at one end of the junction differs from germline and may be a read error. The chain employs TRBV3-1 and TRBJ2-7; 7 nucleotides line up with TRBD2. Germline V gene lookup returns CDR1 LGHDT and CDR2 YNNKEL (reference sequence). The CDR3 is made up of 16 amino acids. The CDR3 DNA follows: TGTGCCAGCAGCTTACACCGGGACTACTCCTCCGACGAGCAGTACTTC. This sequence encodes CASSLHRDYSSDEQYF.

By share of the sample, this clonotype is medium-sized. The CDR3 DNA is TGTGCCAGCAGTAAGACTAGCGGGGGGGCAGGGGAGCAGTTCTTC. Residues: CASSKTSGGAGEQFF. The rearrangement uses TRBV6-5 and TRBJ2-1; 14 bases line up with TRBD2. V dropped 5 bases and J dropped 10; count of bases not matched to a gene: 7. CDR1 MNHEY and CDR2 SVGAGI come from the germline V gene. The CDR3 sequence is 15 residues long.

CDR3 protein: CASSYLRTVQETQYF. The CDR3 DNA sequence: TGTGCCAGCAGTTACCTCCGGACTGTACAAGAGACCCAGTACTTC. V is TRBV6-6 and J is TRBJ2-5; D may be TRBD2 (5 bases). CDR1 is MNHNY and CDR2 is SVGAGI in the germline V gene (reference sequence). V was trimmed by 2 bases and J by 2 bases, leaving 12 bases between them. The CDR3 totals 15 residues.

This clonotype is medium-sized. The chain is built from TRBV5-1 and TRBJ2-3; the match to TRBD2 covers 10 bases. J gave up 6 bases and V 4 bases, and 11 bases lay outside the gene matches. The CDR3 spans 16 residues. CDR1 SGHRS and CDR2 YFSETQ come from the germline V gene. This chain's CDR3 is CASSLRGAGGQDTQYF. The CDR3 DNA sequence: TGCGCCAGCAGCCTGAGGGGAGCGGGGGGGCAGGATACGCAGTATTTT.

The chain links TRBV5-6 to TRBJ2-3; D not certain. The CDR3 contains 13 residues. Germline CDR1 SGHDT, CDR2 YYEEEE. V gave up 3 bases and J gave up 2 bases, with 7 bases separating them. DNA for the CDR3: TGTGCCAGCAGCTCCGGGCCCACAGATACGCAGTATTTT. Protein: CASSSGPTDTQYF.

This clonotype was seen many times. This chain joins TRBV4-2 and TRBJ2-3, with 7 bases identical to TRBD2. Per the germline V gene, CDR1 is LGHNA and CDR2 is YNFKEQ. Trimming took 4 bases from V and 3 from J; bases not matched to a gene: 7. This CDR3 spans 15 amino acids. The CDR3, as DNA: TGTGCCAGCAGCCCCCTGGGGGGGGGTACAGATACGCAGTATTTT. As protein: CASSPLGGGTDTQYF.

This clonotype is labeled as medium-sized (0.01 to 0.1%). The chain joins TRBV6-1 to TRBJ2-7; 10 nucleotides align to TRBD2. J was trimmed by 4 bases and V by 4 bases; bases with no gene match: 7. Germline CDR1 MNHNS, CDR2 SASEGT. The CDR3 loop spans 15 amino acids. The CDR3 sequence is CASSGQLAGAYEQYF. The CDR3 DNA follows: TGTGCCAGCAGTGGCCAGCTAGCGGGAGCTTACGAGCAGTACTTC.

In its sample, this clonotype is medium-sized. J is TRBJ2-3 and V is TRBV5-4; no firm D call. This CDR3 is 15 amino acids long. CDR1 is SGHNT and CDR2 is YYREEE in the germline V gene (reference sequence). The V end was cut by 0 bases, the J end by 2 bases, with 10 bases between. The CDR3 loop is CASSLVGLTTDTQYF. CDR3 in DNA: TGTGCCAGCAGCTTGGTCGGGCTGACCACAGATACGCAGTATTTT.

The CDR3 spells CASSLASGSRNEQFF. In nucleotides, the CDR3 is TGTGCCAGCAGCTTAGCTAGCGGGAGCCGGAATGAGCAGTTCTTC. The J gene is TRBJ2-1, the V gene TRBV7-2, with TRBD2 matching over 9 bases. Germline V gene data show CDR1 as SGHTA and CDR2 as FQGNSA. Trimming cost V 0 bases and J 7 bases; bases outside gene matches: 4. The CDR3 contains 15 residues. The variable domain in full, completed from reference TRBV7-2 and TRBJ2-1, reads GAGVSQSPSNKVTEKGKDVELRCDPISGHTALYWYRQSLGQGLEFLIYFQGNSAPDKSGLPSDRFSAERTGGSVSTLTIQRTQQEDSAVYLCASSLASGSRNEQFFGPGTRLTVL.